Below are 32 T cell receptor beta chains sequenced from a single sample in a study of cytomegalovirus exposure and HLA in healthy donors. In the PCR, 60 Vbeta and 13 Jbeta primers were used. Repertoires were generated with immunoSEQ multiplex PCR, while TCRdb's copy carries only in-frame clones and drops some. The sample records 81,000 or so clones, roughly 75% being singletons. Sequenced: PBMCs. The receptors derive from a man aged 55 to 70 in good health and CMV-seronegative.

The chain couples TRBV27 to TRBJ2-3, with D possibly being TRBD2 (7 bases). CDR3 length: 14 residues. Germline V gene lookup returns CDR1 MNHEY and CDR2 SMNVEV (reference sequence). Trimming left V 2 bases short and J 5 bases short, with 11 bases between. In DNA form, the CDR3 reads TGTGCCAGCAGTTTACCCGGGGGGCTAGATACGCAGTATTTT. It codes for CASSLPGGLDTQYF.

This clone came up a few times. The chain uses TRBV6-1 and TRBJ2-7; D unresolved. CDR1 is MNHNS and CDR2 is SASEGT in the germline V gene. The ends were cut back, 1 base at V and 2 bases at J, with 9 bases in the middle. This CDR3 comprises 14 residues. The CDR3 region has the DNA TGTGCCAGCAGTGAAGGGGCAGCCCCCTACGAGCAGTACTTC. As protein: CASSEGAAPYEQYF.

This clone was seen a handful of times. DNA of the CDR3: TGTGCCAGCAGCCAGCCGCTGACAGGGGGCGAGGCAGATACGCAGTATTTT. The encoded protein is CASSQPLTGGEADTQYF. V gene TRBV14 combines with J gene TRBJ2-3; 10 nucleotides align to TRBD1. The CDR3 has 17 residues. CDR1 is SGHDN and CDR2 is FVKESK in the germline V gene. Trimming removed 3 bases from V and 4 bases from J; junction bases left unmatched: 10.

This clone occurred once. The chain joins TRBV13 to TRBJ2-5, with 9 bases lining up with TRBD2. The germline V gene has CDR1 PRHDT and CDR2 FYEKMQ (reference sequence). Losses at the gene ends were 5 bases for V and 0 bases for J; bases not matched to a gene: 4. The CDR3 contains 15 residues. DNA for the CDR3: TGTGCCAGCAGCCCGGGACTAGCTAACCAAGAGACCCAGTACTTC. Encoded protein: CASSPGLANQETQYF.

This chain links TRBV23-1 with TRBJ2-5; TRBD1 matches at 8 bases. The DNA end lines up better with TRBJ2-7; the J call may be wrong. TRBV23-1 is an ORF for which the function is uncertain. The CDR3 consists of 15 residues. CDR3 DNA sequence: TGCGCCAGCAGCCTGACAGGGGTTAGGACCTACGAGCAGTACTTC. It is translated as CASSLTGVRTYEQYF.

The chain has TRBV5-1 and TRBJ2-2; possible D gene TRBD1, 5 bases. CDR1 and CDR2 from the germline V gene are SGHRS and YFSETQ. This CDR3 spans 18 amino acids. Trimming removed 1 base at V and 3 bases at J, with 19 bases between. The CDR3 nucleotides read TGCGCCAGCAGCTTGTCTCCGTTTATGGCAGGGTACACCGGGGAGCTGTTTTTT. Residues: CASSLSPFMAGYTGELFF.

The chain uses TRBV15 and TRBJ2-7; TRBD1 aligns across 8 bases. The CDR3 has 16 amino acids. Germline CDR1 and CDR2: LNHNV and YYDKDF (reference sequence). The V gene end was trimmed by 0 bases and the J gene end by 4 bases; junction bases not matched to a gene: 8. CDR3 amino acids: CATSRDRPGGEYEQYF. CDR3 DNA: TGTGCCACCAGCAGAGATCGGCCAGGGGGCGAGTACGAGCAGTACTTC.

This clone was counted a few times. The chain links TRBV5-6 to TRBJ2-4; 7 positions match TRBD2. From germline, CDR1 is SGHDT and CDR2 YYEEEE. This CDR3 spans 11 amino acids. V was clipped by 4 bases and J by 8 bases; unmatched bases: 0. The CDR3 is CASSAGDIQYF. The CDR3 region has the DNA TGTGCCAGCAGCGCGGGGGACATTCAGTACTTC.

CDR3 in DNA: TGTGCCAGCAGTGACACCTACTCTGGAAACACCATATATTTT. This codes for CASSDTYSGNTIYF. The chain has TRBV2 and TRBJ1-3; D is uncertain. With 3 bases removed from V and 0 bases from J, the gap between germline ends came to 6 bases. This CDR3 comprises 14 residues. Germline CDR1 SNHLY, CDR2 FYNNEI.

The V gene is TRBV13, the J gene TRBJ2-5, with TRBD2 matching over 8 bases. This CDR3 region has 15 residues. Trimming cost V 5 bases and J 3 bases; bases outside gene matches: 8. Per germline, CDR1 PRHDT and CDR2 FYEKMQ (reference sequence). CDR3 loop: CASSPRGGEKETQYF. The CDR3 DNA follows: TGTGCCAGCAGCCCCCGGGGGGGGGAGAAAGAGACCCAGTACTTC.

This clone turned up a few times. This chain's CDR3 is CASITGRNAFF. For the CDR3, the DNA is TGTGCCAGTATCACAGGGCGTAATGCTTTCTTT. The rearrangement links TRBV19 to TRBJ1-1; possible D gene TRBD1, 6 bases. The germline gives CDR1 LNHDA, CDR2 SQIVND (reference sequence). The CDR3 is 11 amino acids. V was trimmed by 7 bases and J by 11 bases, leaving 14 bases between them.

This clone showed up just a few times. This chain links TRBV10-3 with TRBJ1-1; a weak D match, TRBD1 (5 bases). Germline V gene sequence: CDR1 ENHRY, CDR2 SYGVKD. Trimming stripped 6 bases from V and 0 bases from J, with 8 bases between. The CDR3 has 13 residues. The CDR3 sequence is CAISRELNTEAFF. As DNA, the CDR3 is TGTGCCATCAGCAGGGAATTGAACACTGAAGCTTTCTTT.

Within the sample, this clone is medium-sized. The chain's CDR3 is CASSDSGGRGANVLTF. The CDR3, as DNA: TGTGCCAGCAGTGACTCGGGGGGGCGCGGGGCCAACGTCCTGACTTTC. This chain links TRBV6-4 with TRBJ2-6, with a tentative D call TRBD2 (7 bases). Per germline, CDR1 MRHNA and CDR2 SNTAGT. This CDR3 has 16 amino acids. V lost 0 bases and J 4 bases, leaving 10 bases between the germline ends.

This clone was detected a few times. This chain uses TRBV6-1 with TRBJ2-7, with TRBD1 matching 8 bases. Germline V CDR1 and CDR2: MNHNS, SASEGT. The length of the CDR3 is 14 residues. With 10 bases clipped from V and 2 bases from J, the junction kept 10 bases outside the gene matches. The CDR3 region is CATRTGGPPYEQYF. CDR3 coding DNA: TGTGCCACCCGTACAGGGGGACCTCCCTACGAGCAGTACTTC.

The rearrangement uses TRBV9 and TRBJ2-3; TRBD2 agrees at 11 bases. Germline values: CDR1 SGDLS, CDR2 YYNGEE. There are 14 residues in the CDR3. After removal of 6 bases from V and 9 bases from J, the junction contained 9 bases not matched to a gene. CDR3 nucleotides: TGTGCCAGCACTCCTAGCGGGGGGCAAGGCACGCAGTATTTT. It codes for CASTPSGGQGTQYF.

This clone was detected a few times. This chain links TRBV6-1 with TRBJ2-2; D remains unclear. This CDR3 is 12 amino acids long. Germline CDR1 and CDR2: MNHNS and SASEGT. V lost 5 bases and J lost 3, with 4 bases in between. The CDR3 loop is CASSSDTGELFF. The CDR3 coding sequence is TGTGCCAGCAGTTCAGACACCGGGGAGCTGTTTTTT.

In its sample, this clone was seen a few times. DNA of the CDR3: TGTGCCACCAGCAGAGTGGGGGGCTACGAGCAGTACTTC. This encodes CATSRVGGYEQYF. The rearrangement joins TRBV15 to TRBJ2-7; TRBD2 might be the D (6 bases). V gave up 1 base and J gave up 3 bases, with 7 bases separating them. The germline V gene has CDR1 LNHNV and CDR2 YYDKDF (reference sequence). The CDR3 has 13 amino acids.

This CDR3 is CASSEYAGLKNIQYF. CDR3 nucleotide sequence: TGTGCCAGCAGTGAATATGCGGGGTTGAAGAACATTCAGTACTTC. This chain uses TRBV25-1 with TRBJ2-4; D is possibly TRBD2 (6 bases). This CDR3 spans 15 amino acids. Trimming shortened V by 0 bases and J by 7 bases, and 13 bases separated the two germline ends. Germline-derived CDR1 and CDR2 are MGHDK and SYGVNS.

V usage is TRBV27 and J usage is TRBJ1-4; unclear D gene. Germline CDR1 is MNHEY and CDR2 is SMNVEV (reference sequence). Trimming left V 8 bases short and J 10 bases short, with 23 bases between. The CDR3 covers 15 residues. The CDR3 reads CASYPTLGGVGKLFF. Here the CDR3 DNA reads TGTGCCAGCTACCCGACCCTCGGCGGAGTAGGAAAACTGTTTTTT.

V is TRBV6-6 and J is TRBJ1-1; 8 bases map to TRBD1. The CDR3 spans 14 residues. Trimming cost V 7 bases and J 0 bases; bases outside gene matches: 4. The germline gives CDR1 MNHNY, CDR2 SVGAGI (reference sequence). DNA of the CDR3: TGTGCCAGCACCTCGGACAGGGTGAACACTGAAGCTTTCTTT. Its protein product is CASTSDRVNTEAFF.

This clone was seen only once. J is TRBJ2-5 and V is TRBV7-7, with no clear D. CDR1 and CDR2 from the germline V gene are SSHAT and FNYEAQ (reference sequence). CDR3 length: 11 residues. V shed 5 bases and J shed 4 bases, with 5 bases lying between them. The CDR3 region has the DNA TGTGCCAGCAGCCCGGGAGAGACCCAGTACTTC. Residues: CASSPGETQYF. Complete variable domain (other parts from reference TRBV7-7 and TRBJ2-5): GAGVSQSPRYKVTKRGQDVTLRCDPISSHATLYWYQQALGQGPEFLTYFNYEAQPDKSGLPSDRFSAERPEGSISTLTIQRTEQRDSAMYRCASSPGETQYFGPGTRLLVL.

The chain has TRBV14 and TRBJ2-7; tentative D call: TRBD1 (7 bases). The assigned J gene may be wrong: the sequence end matches TRBJ2-1 better. Germline-derived CDR1 and CDR2 are SGHDN and FVKESK. The CDR3 totals 16 residues. The chain's CDR3 is CASRDPRGVSYNEQFF. CDR3 DNA: TGTGCCAGCAGGGACCCCAGGGGGGTCTCCTACAATGAGCAGTTCTTC.

The V gene is TRBV19, the J gene TRBJ2-1; TRBD2 is a possible D gene (6 bases). The germline V and J ends were trimmed by 3 bases and 7 bases, with 13 bases remaining between them. Looked up from germline, CDR1 is LNHDA and CDR2 is SQIVND (reference sequence). The CDR3 length is 14 residues. The DNA for the CDR3 is TGTGCCAGTAGTATTGTGGGGGGAGAGAATGAGCAGTTCTTC. It encodes CASSIVGGENEQFF. Filled out from reference TRBV19 and TRBJ2-1, the complete variable domain reads DGGITQSPKYLFRKEGQNVTLSCEQNLNHDAMYWYRQDPGQGLRLIYYSQIVNDFQKGDIAEGYSVSREKKESFPLTVTSAQKNPTAFYLCASSIVGGENEQFFGPGTRLTVL.

The V and J genes are TRBV2 and TRBJ2-1, with a tentative D call TRBD2 (5 bases). The CDR3 length is 11 residues. Germline-derived CDR1 and CDR2 are SNHLY and FYNNEI. Trimming removed 7 bases from V and 9 bases from J, with 10 bases in between. The CDR3 spells CASKVAGEQFF. The CDR3 bases are TGTGCCAGCAAGGTCGCGGGTGAGCAGTTCTTC. Full variable domain (outside the CDR3, taken from reference TRBV2 and TRBJ2-1): EPEVTQTPSHQVTQMGQEVILRCVPISNHLYFYWYRQILGQKVEFLVSFYNNEISEKSEIFDDQFSVERPDGSNFTLKIRSTKLEDSAMYFCASKVAGEQFFGPGTRLTVL.

The J gene is TRBJ1-3, the V gene TRBV2, with no clear D. The length of the CDR3 is 14 residues. Trimming removed 6 bases from V and 0 bases from J, with 9 bases in between. Germline assignment: CDR1 SNHLY and CDR2 FYNNEI. The CDR3 protein is CASSGLSSGNTIYF. The CDR3 region has the DNA TGTGCCAGCAGCGGACTGAGCTCTGGAAACACCATATATTTT.

This sequence joins TRBV5-8 and TRBJ1-5; a possible D gene is TRBD1 (6 bases). Germline CDR1 SGHTS, CDR2 YDEGEE. The CDR3 has 13 amino acids. The V end was cut by 9 bases, the J end by 6 bases, with 16 bases between. CDR3 residues: CATVLGAVQPQHF. The CDR3 nucleotides are TGTGCCACTGTGTTGGGGGCCGTTCAGCCCCAGCATTTT.

The rearrangement joins TRBV30 to TRBJ2-5; tentatively, D is TRBD2 (6 bases). V was shortened by 1 base and J by 2 bases, with 8 bases between the two germline ends. CDR3 length equals 13 residues. Per the germline V gene, CDR1 is GTSNPN and CDR2 is SVGIG (reference sequence). The CDR3 loop is CAWSGGNQETQYF. DNA of the CDR3: TGTGCCTGGAGTGGCGGGAATCAAGAGACCCAGTACTTC. The full variable domain, with the rest looked up from reference TRBV30 and TRBJ2-5, is SQTIHQWPATLVQPVGSPLSLECTVEGTSNPNLYWYRQAAGRGLQLLFYSVGIGQISSEVPQNLSASRPQDRQFILSSKKLLLSDSGFYLCAWSGGNQETQYFGPGTRLLVL.

This CDR3 reads CASSGQGTTGEQYF. CDR3 coding DNA: TGTGCCAGCAGTGGGCAGGGGACGACGGGTGAGCAGTACTTC. The chain carries TRBV6-1 and TRBJ2-5; maybe TRBD1 (6 bases). The germline V and J ends were trimmed by 4 bases and 11 bases, with 20 bases remaining between them. The CDR3 length is 14 residues. From germline, CDR1 is MNHNS and CDR2 SASEGT.

The rearrangement uses TRBV19 and TRBJ1-2; D unresolved. V gave up 6 bases and J gave up 4 bases, with 12 bases separating them. In germline, CDR1 is LNHDA, CDR2 SQIVND (reference sequence). CDR3 length equals 13 residues. Written as DNA, the CDR3 is TGTGCCAGTAGGCCGACTGTCAGCTATGGCTACACCTTC. Its protein is CASRPTVSYGYTF.

The CDR3 loop reads CASSSLQGNGYTF. In DNA form, the CDR3 reads TGCGCCAGCAGCTCCCTACAGGGTAATGGCTACACCTTC. The chain carries TRBV5-1 and TRBJ1-2; the D gene is possibly TRBD1 (6 bases). The CDR3 has 13 amino acids. Germline loops: CDR1 SGHRS, CDR2 YFSETQ. The ends were cut back, 3 bases at V and 6 bases at J, with 12 bases in the middle.

The chain couples TRBV6-6 to TRBJ1-5; TRBD1 might be the D (6 bases). CDR1 MNHNY and CDR2 SVGAGI come from the germline V gene (reference sequence). Trimming shortened V by 6 bases and J by 2 bases, and 11 bases separated the two germline ends. This CDR3 comprises 14 residues. CDR3 in amino acids: CASSRDNGNQPQHF. DNA of the CDR3: TGTGCCAGCAGCCGGGACAACGGCAATCAGCCCCAGCATTTT.

This clone was seen once. Germline is not matched at one junction end, which may reflect a read error. The V and J genes are TRBV7-9 and TRBJ1-1; 7 bases line up with TRBD1. The germline CDR1 and CDR2 sequences are SEHNR and FQNEAQ (reference sequence). This CDR3 contains 15 residues. The CDR3 region is CSSNRQGVMNTEAFF. CDR3 sequence (DNA): TGTTCCAGCAACAGACAGGGAGTCATGAACACTGAAGCTTTCTTT.